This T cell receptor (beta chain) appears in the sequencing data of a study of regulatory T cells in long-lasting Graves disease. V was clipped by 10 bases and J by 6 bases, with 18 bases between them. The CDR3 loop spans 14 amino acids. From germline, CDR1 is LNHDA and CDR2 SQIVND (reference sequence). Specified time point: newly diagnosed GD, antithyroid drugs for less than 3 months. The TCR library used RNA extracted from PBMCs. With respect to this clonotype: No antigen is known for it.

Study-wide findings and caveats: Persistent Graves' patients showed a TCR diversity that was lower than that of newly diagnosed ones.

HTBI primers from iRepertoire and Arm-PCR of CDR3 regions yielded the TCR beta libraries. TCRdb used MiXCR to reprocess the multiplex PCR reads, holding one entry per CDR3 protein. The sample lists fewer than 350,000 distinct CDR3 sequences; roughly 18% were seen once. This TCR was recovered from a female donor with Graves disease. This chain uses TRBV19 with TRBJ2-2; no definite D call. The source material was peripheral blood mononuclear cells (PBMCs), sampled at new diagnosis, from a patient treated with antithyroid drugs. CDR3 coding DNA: TGTGCCACGCGAGGCTTGGTCAGTTCCGGGGAGCTGTTTTTT. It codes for CATRGLVSSGELFF.